The 9 T cell receptor beta chains listed next were all sequenced from one sample in a study of memory CD4+ T cells and cytomegalovirus serostatus. Single viable CD3+CD4+CD8-CD45RO+ cells were sorted as the memory CD4+ T cells. Generated by immunoSEQ multiplex PCR, the TCRdb table keeps only in-frame clones and is missing some. Altogether around 84,000 clones are present, approximately 84% being singletons, with the ten largest covering roughly 0.8%. Sample: memory CD4+ T cells from blood. Every receptor here comes from an adult in good health and CMV-seronegative.

The gene calls are TRBV5-1 and TRBJ1-6; 9 nucleotides align to TRBD1. This CDR3 has 15 residues. The germline CDR1 and CDR2 sequences are SGHRS and YFSETQ. V dropped 0 bases and J dropped 6; count of bases not matched to a gene: 1. CDR3 in DNA: TGCGCCAGCAGCTTGGGACAGGGGGTTAATTCACCCCTCCACTTT. Translating gives CASSLGQGVNSPLHF. The full variable domain, completed using reference TRBV5-1 and TRBJ1-6, is KAGVTQTPRYLIKTRGQQVTLSCSPISGHRSVSWYQQTPGQGLQFLFEYFSETQRNKGNFPGRFSGRQFSNSRSEMNVSTLELGDSALYLCASSLGQGVNSPLHFGNGTRLTVT.

This clone was seen a single time. The rearrangement uses TRBV19 and TRBJ1-1; 10 bases are a match to TRBD1. This CDR3 comprises 16 residues. Germline loops: CDR1 LNHDA, CDR2 SQIVND (reference sequence). The V gene end was trimmed by 4 bases and the J gene end by 2 bases; junction bases not matched to a gene: 7. CDR3 sequence (DNA): TGTGCCAGTAGTAGACAGGGGGCAAGCTTAAACACTGAAGCTTTCTTT. The encoded protein is CASSRQGASLNTEAFF.

This clone was recorded many times. V and J are TRBV28 and TRBJ1-4; TRBD1 might be the D (5 bases). V was cut by 1 base and J by 2 bases, with 11 bases left in between. The CDR3 has 16 residues. Per germline, CDR1 MDHEN and CDR2 SYDVKM. The CDR3 loop is CASSLSGGRTNEKLFF. CDR3 DNA: TGTGCCAGCAGTTTATCCGGGGGGAGGACTAATGAAAAACTGTTTTTT.

This rearrangement joins TRBV5-4 to TRBJ2-3, with D unresolved. Germline-derived CDR1 and CDR2 are SGHNT and YYREEE (reference sequence). CDR3 length: 12 residues. Trimming left V 9 bases short and J 4 bases short, with 12 bases between. CDR3 coding DNA: TGTGCCACCCCCGGGCAGTCAGATACGCAGTATTTT. It specifies CATPGQSDTQYF.

The V call is TRBV5-3, the J call TRBJ1-2; tentative D call: TRBD1 (6 bases). Being an ORF, TRBV5-3 has a function that is uncertain. The CDR3 runs 18 residues. Trimming took off 4 bases at V and 0 bases at J, with 22 bases between the two ends. Here the CDR3 reads CARSQPTRGTKANYGYTF. In DNA form, the CDR3 reads TGTGCCAGAAGCCAACCCACGAGGGGGACCAAAGCTAACTATGGCTACACCTTC.

This sequence joins TRBV5-6 and TRBJ1-6; D call uncertain. The V gene lost 3 bases and the J gene lost 4 bases, with 8 bases spanning the gap. Germline CDR1 and CDR2: SGHDT and YYEEEE. The CDR3 length is 14 residues. DNA of the CDR3: TGTGCCAGCAGCTCGGACGCTTATAATTCACCCCTCCACTTT. It codes for CASSSDAYNSPLHF. The full variable domain, in which reference TRBV5-6 and TRBJ1-6 provide the parts outside the CDR3, is DAGVTQSPTHLIKTRGQQVTLRCSPKSGHDTVSWYQQALGQGPQFIFQYYEEEERQRGNFPDRFSGHQFPNYSSELNVNALLLGDSALYLCASSSDAYNSPLHFGNGTRLTVT.

V is TRBV11-2 and J is TRBJ2-5, with 9 bases fitting TRBD1. The CDR3 is 15 amino acids. V shed 2 bases and J 5 bases; nucleotides not matched to a gene: 6. Germline CDR1 and CDR2: SGHAT and FQNNGV. The CDR3 region is CASSLNRGRGETQYF. The CDR3 coding sequence is TGTGCCAGCAGCTTAAACAGGGGGCGCGGGGAGACCCAGTACTTC.

This chain connects TRBV16 to TRBJ1-5, with D uncertain. This CDR3 contains 12 residues. The germline V gene has CDR1 KGHSY and CDR2 FQNENV. The ends were cut back, 1 base at V and 6 bases at J, with 4 bases in the middle. The CDR3 DNA is TGTGCCAGCAGCCAATGGGCTCAGCCCCAGCATTTT. Translation gives CASSQWAQPQHF.

V is TRBV14 and J is TRBJ1-1, with D possibly matching TRBD1 (5 bases). Germline V CDR1 and CDR2: SGHDN, FVKESK. The CDR3 is 14 residues long. The ends were cut back, 6 bases at V and 4 bases at J, with 15 bases in the middle. CDR3 coding DNA: TGTGCCAGCAGTCCTATAGAGGGGAGCACTGAAGCTTTCTTT. It is translated as CASSPIEGSTEAFF. Drawing the rest from reference TRBV14 and TRBJ1-1, the complete variable domain is EAGVTQFPSHSVIEKGQTVTLRCDPISGHDNLYWYRRVMGKEIKFLLHFVKESKQDESGMPNNRFLAERTGGTYSTLKVQPAELEDSGVYFCASSPIEGSTEAFFGQGTRLTVV.